This T cell receptor beta chain originates from a study of radiotherapy plus CTLA-4 blockade in lung cancer. The overall study: Overall, less than 20% of patients showed an objective response, while roughly 28% attained disease control.

The study's findings and limits: TCR clones originating in tumors grew in number in blood after radiotherapy plus ipilimumab.

CDR1 and CDR2 (germline): MNHNS, SASEGT. The junction had 14 bases not matched to a gene; V was cut back by 2 bases and J by 4 bases. The CDR3 sequence is 18 residues long. The table came from immunoSEQ multiplex PCR; TCRdb's copy has only in-frame clones and leaves some out. The table includes 65,000 to 95,000 clones, about nine tenths detected once. Receiving focal radiation plus CTLA-4 blockade with ipilimumab were patients who had chemo-refractory metastatic non-small-cell lung cancer. A remark on this clone: Its antigen remains unidentified.

This chain uses TRBV6-1 with TRBJ2-1; TRBD2 agrees at 7 bases. The sequence came from a human donor with non-small cell lung cancer that progressed on radiotherapy plus ipilimumab. The sample here was peripheral blood, taken from a patient treated with radiotherapy plus ipilimumab. The CDR3 region has the DNA TGTGCCAGCAGTGAAATTCCATGGTGGCGGGAGTCATACAATGAGCAGTTCTTC. This translates into CASSEIPWWRESYNEQFF.